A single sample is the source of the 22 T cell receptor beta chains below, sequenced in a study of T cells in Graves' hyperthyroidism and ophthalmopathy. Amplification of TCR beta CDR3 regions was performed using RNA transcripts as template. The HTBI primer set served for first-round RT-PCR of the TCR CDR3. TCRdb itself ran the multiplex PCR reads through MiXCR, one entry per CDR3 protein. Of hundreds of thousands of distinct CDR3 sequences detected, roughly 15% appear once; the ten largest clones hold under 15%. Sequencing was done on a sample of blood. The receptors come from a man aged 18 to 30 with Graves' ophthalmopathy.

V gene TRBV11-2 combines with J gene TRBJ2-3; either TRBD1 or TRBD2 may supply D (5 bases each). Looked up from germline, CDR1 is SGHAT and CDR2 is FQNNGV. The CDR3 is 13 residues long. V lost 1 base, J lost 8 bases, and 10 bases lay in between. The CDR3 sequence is CASSLGGIFTQYF. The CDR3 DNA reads TGTGCCAGCAGCTTAGGGGGGATATTTACGCAGTATTTT. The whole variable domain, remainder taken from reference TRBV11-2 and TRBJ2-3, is EAGVAQSPRYKIIEKRQSVAFWCNPISGHATLYWYQQILGQGPKLLIQFQNNGVVDDSQLPKDRFSAERLKGVDSTLKIQPAKLEDSAVYLCASSLGGIFTQYFGPGTRLTVL.

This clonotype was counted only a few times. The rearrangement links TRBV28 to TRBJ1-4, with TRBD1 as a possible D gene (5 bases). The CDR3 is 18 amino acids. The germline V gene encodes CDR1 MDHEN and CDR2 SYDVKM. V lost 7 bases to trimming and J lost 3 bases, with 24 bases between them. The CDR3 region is CASKLPGEGRAANEKLFF. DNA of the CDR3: TGTGCCAGCAAATTACCGGGGGAGGGACGAGCAGCTAATGAAAAACTGTTTTTT. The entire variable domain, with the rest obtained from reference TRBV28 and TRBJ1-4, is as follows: DVKVTQSSRYLVKRTGEKVFLECVQDMDHENMFWYRQDPGLGLRLIYFSYDVKMKEKGDIPEGYSVSREKKERFSLILESASTNQTSMYLCASKLPGEGRAANEKLFFGSGTQLSVL.

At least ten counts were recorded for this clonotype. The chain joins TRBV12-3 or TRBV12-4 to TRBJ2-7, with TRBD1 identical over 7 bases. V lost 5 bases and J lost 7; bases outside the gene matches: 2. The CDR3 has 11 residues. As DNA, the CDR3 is TGTGCCAGCAGTCTACAGGGGGAGCAGTACTTC. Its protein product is CASSLQGEQYF.

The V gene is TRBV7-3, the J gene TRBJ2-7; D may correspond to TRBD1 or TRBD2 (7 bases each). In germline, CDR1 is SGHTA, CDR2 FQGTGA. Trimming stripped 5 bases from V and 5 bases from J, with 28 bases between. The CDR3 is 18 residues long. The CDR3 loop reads CASSRRGQPGLLAHEQYF. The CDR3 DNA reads TGTGCCAGCAGCAGAAGGGGACAGCCGGGACTACTTGCTCACGAGCAGTACTTC.

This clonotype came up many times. CDR3 DNA: TGCAGCGTTGAAGATCTTTCCGGGACTAGGGCAGATACGCAGTATTTT. This sequence encodes CSVEDLSGTRADTQYF. V and J are TRBV29-1 and TRBJ2-3, with 8 bases aligning to TRBD2. The CDR3 is 16 amino acids. The trim removed 0 bases at V and 4 bases at J, leaving 9 bases unmatched. The germline gives CDR1 SQVTM, CDR2 ANQGSEA.

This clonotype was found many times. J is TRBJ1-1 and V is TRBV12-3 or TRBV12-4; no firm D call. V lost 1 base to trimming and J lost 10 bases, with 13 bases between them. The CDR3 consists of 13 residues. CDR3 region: CASSLGQSSGAFF. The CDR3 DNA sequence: TGTGCCAGCAGTTTAGGGCAGAGTAGTGGAGCTTTCTTT.

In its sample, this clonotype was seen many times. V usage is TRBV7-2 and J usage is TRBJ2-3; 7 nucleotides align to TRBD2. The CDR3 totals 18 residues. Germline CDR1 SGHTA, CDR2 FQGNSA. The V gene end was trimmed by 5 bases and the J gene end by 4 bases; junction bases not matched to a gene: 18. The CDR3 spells CASSTPNRLAAWPDTQYF. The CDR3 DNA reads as TGTGCCAGCAGCACCCCCAATCGACTAGCAGCCTGGCCAGATACGCAGTATTTT. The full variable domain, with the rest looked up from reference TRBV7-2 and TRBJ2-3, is GAGVSQSPSNKVTEKGKDVELRCDPISGHTALYWYRQSLGQGLEFLIYFQGNSAPDKSGLPSDRFSAERTGGSVSTLTIQRTQQEDSAVYLCASSTPNRLAAWPDTQYFGPGTRLTVL.

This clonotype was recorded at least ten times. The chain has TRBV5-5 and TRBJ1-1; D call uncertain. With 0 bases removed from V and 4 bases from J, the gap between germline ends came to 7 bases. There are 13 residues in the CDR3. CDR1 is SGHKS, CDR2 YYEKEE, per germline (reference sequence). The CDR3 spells CASSLGAGTEAFF. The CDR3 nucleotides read TGTGCCAGCAGCTTGGGGGCAGGCACTGAAGCTTTCTTT. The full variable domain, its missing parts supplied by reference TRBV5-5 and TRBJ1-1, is DAGVTQSPTHLIKTRGQQVTLRCSPISGHKSVSWYQQVLGQGPQFIFQYYEKEERGRGNFPDRFSARQFPNYSSELNVNALLLGDSALYLCASSLGAGTEAFFGQGTRLTVV.

CDR3 region: CSARVGSSNQPQHF. The CDR3 DNA reads as TGCAGTGCTAGAGTCGGCAGTAGCAATCAGCCCCAGCATTTT. This chain joins TRBV20-1 and TRBJ1-5; no clear D. V was pared by 1 base and J by 0 bases, with 7 bases between. Germline values: CDR1 DFQATT, CDR2 SNEGSKA (reference sequence). This CDR3 region has 14 residues.

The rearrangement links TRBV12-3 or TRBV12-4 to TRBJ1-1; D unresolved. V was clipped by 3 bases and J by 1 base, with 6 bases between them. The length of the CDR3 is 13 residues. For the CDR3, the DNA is TGTGCCAGCAGTTTCCGAAAGAACACTGAAGCTTTCTTT. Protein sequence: CASSFRKNTEAFF.

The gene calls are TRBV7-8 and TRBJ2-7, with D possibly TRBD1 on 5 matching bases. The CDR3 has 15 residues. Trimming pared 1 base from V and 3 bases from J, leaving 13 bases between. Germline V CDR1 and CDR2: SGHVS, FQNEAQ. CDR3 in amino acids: CASSLGGLRFYEQYF. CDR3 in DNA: TGTGCCAGCAGCTTAGGGGGCCTCCGTTTCTACGAGCAGTACTTC.

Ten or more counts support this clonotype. CDR3 in amino acids: CASSYERGQVYEQYF. The CDR3 coding sequence is TGTGCCAGCAGTTACGAGCGGGGCCAGGTCTACGAGCAGTACTTC. The chain employs TRBV6-1 and TRBJ2-7; 7 bases are a match to TRBD2. CDR3 length: 15 amino acids. CDR1 is MNHNS, CDR2 SASEGT, per germline. The trim removed 5 bases at V and 3 bases at J, leaving 10 bases unmatched.

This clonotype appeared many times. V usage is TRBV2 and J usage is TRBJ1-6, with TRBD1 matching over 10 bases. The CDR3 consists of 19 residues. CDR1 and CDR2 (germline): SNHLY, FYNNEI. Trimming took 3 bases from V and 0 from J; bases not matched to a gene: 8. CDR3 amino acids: CASSDGTGDLSSYNSPLHF. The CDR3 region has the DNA TGTGCCAGCAGTGACGGGACAGGGGACCTCAGCTCCTATAATTCACCCCTCCACTTT.

DNA for the CDR3: TGTGCCAGCAGCGTAGGCCCGGGACAGGGGAGCCGGCCCAATCAGCCCCAGCATTTT. Translating it yields CASSVGPGQGSRPNQPQHF. The chain is built from TRBV9 and TRBJ1-5, with 10 bases aligning to TRBD1. The CDR3 contains 19 residues. The germline V gene encodes CDR1 SGDLS and CDR2 YYNGEE. The trim removed 0 bases at V and 3 bases at J, leaving 12 bases unmatched.

CDR3 amino acids: CASSFNRDEQFF. As DNA, the CDR3 is TGTGCCAGCAGCTTTAACAGGGATGAGCAGTTCTTC. This chain joins TRBV7-8 and TRBJ2-1, with D perhaps matching TRBD1 (6 bases). CDR1 is SGHVS and CDR2 is FQNEAQ in the germline V gene. This CDR3 spans 12 amino acids. V shed 3 bases and J shed 8 bases, with 8 bases lying between them. The variable domain in full, completed from reference TRBV7-8 and TRBJ2-1, reads GAGVSQSPRYKVAKRGQDVALRCDPISGHVSLFWYQQALGQGPEFLTYFQNEAQLDKSGLPSDRFFAERPEGSVSTLKIQRTQQEDSAVYLCASSFNRDEQFFGPGTRLTVL.

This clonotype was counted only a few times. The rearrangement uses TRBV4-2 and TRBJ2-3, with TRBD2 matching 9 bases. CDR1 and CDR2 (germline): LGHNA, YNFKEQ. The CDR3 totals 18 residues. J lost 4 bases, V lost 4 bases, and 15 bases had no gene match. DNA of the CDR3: TGTGCCAGCAGCCCCATGACTTCGGCGGGGGGGCGCGCAGATACGCAGTATTTT. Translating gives CASSPMTSAGGRADTQYF.

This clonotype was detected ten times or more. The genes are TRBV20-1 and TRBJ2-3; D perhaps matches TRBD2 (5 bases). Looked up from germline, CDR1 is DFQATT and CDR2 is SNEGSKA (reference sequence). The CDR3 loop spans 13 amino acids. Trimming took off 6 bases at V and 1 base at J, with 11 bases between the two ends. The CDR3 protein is CSALGWGTDTQYF. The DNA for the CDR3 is TGCAGTGCACTAGGTTGGGGCACAGATACGCAGTATTTT.

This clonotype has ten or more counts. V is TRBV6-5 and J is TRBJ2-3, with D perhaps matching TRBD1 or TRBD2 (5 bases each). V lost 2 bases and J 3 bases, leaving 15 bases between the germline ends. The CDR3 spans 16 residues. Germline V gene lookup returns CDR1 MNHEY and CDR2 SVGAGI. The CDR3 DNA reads TGTGCCAGCAGTTACCCAGGGACGGTGGGGACAGATACGCAGTATTTT. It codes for CASSYPGTVGTDTQYF.

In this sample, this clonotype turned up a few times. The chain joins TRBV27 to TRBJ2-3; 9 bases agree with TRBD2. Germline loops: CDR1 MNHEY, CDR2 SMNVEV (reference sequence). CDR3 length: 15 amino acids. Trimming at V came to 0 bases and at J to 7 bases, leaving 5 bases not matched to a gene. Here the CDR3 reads CASSLSSLAGHTQYF. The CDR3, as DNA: TGTGCCAGCAGTTTATCGAGTCTAGCGGGACATACGCAGTATTTT.

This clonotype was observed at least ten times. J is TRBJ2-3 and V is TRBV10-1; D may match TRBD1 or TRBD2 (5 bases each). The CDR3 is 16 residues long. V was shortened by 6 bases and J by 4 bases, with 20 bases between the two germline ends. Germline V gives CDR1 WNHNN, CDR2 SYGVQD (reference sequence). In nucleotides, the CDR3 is TGCGCCAGCAGCCCTCTTCGGGACGCAAACGCAGATACGCAGTATTTT. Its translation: CASSPLRDANADTQYF.

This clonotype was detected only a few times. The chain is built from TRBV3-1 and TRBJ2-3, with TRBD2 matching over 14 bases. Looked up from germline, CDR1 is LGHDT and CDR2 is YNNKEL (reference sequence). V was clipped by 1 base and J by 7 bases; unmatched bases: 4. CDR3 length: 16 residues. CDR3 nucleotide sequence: TGTGCCAGCAGCCAAGGACTAGCGGGGGGGGGGCATACGCAGTATTTT. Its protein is CASSQGLAGGGHTQYF.

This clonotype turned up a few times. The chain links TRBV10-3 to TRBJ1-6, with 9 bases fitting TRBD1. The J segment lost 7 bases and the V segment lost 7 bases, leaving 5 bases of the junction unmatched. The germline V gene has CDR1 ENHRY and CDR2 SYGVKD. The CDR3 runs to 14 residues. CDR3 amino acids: CAINPGQGNSPLHF. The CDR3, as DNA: TGTGCCATCAATCCGGGACAGGGAAATTCACCCCTCCACTTT.